Listed here are 10 T cell receptor beta chains from one sample, sequenced in a study of CDR3 diversity in severe acne. TCRdb passed the PCR reads through MiXCR, listing each CDR3 protein once. The sample carries about 84,000 distinct CDR3 sequences, under 65% recorded once. Sequencing used blood. The source of these receptors is a male donor in good health, without acne.

This clonotype has more than one count but fewer than ten. This chain links TRBV10-2 with TRBJ1-1; D possibly corresponds to TRBD1 (5 bases). Trimming took off 3 bases at V and 11 bases at J, with 13 bases between the two ends. CDR1 WSHSY and CDR2 SAAADI come from the germline V gene. The CDR3 totals 12 residues. The CDR3 DNA follows: TGCGCCAGCAGTGAAGGGACCTCCTGGGCTTTCTTT. Protein product: CASSEGTSWAFF.

CDR3 in DNA: TGTGCCAGCGCCGGGATCAGGGGAGAGGATGGCTACACCTTC. This gives the protein CASAGIRGEDGYTF. The rearrangement links TRBV6-1 to TRBJ1-2; D is possibly TRBD1 (6 bases). Germline assignment: CDR1 MNHNS and CDR2 SASEGT. V was shortened by 8 bases and J by 6 bases, with 19 bases between the two germline ends. This CDR3 region has 14 residues.

The chain combines TRBV2 with TRBJ2-7; D is perhaps TRBD1 or TRBD2 (5 bases each). The CDR3 covers 14 residues. V shed 8 bases and J shed 0 bases, with 14 bases lying between them. Germline CDR1 is SNHLY and CDR2 is FYNNEI. The CDR3 region has the DNA TGTGCCAGCTACCGGGACGACAGCTCCTACGAGCAGTACTTC. It yields the protein CASYRDDSSYEQYF.

This chain connects TRBV7-6 to TRBJ2-2, with TRBD2 matching over 7 bases. From germline, CDR1 is SGHVS and CDR2 FNYEAQ. Trimming at V came to 3 bases and at J to 0 bases, leaving 4 bases not matched to a gene. The CDR3 is 16 residues long. In nucleotides, the CDR3 is TGTGCCAGCAGCTTGGGTCTAGCGGCGAACACCGGGGAGCTGTTTTTT. Protein: CASSLGLAANTGELFF.

In the case of this clonotype: Relative to the germline gene, one junction end is altered; a read error may explain this. The CDR3 protein is CASSPTGGTQYF. For the CDR3, the DNA is TGTGCCAGCAGCCCTACGGGGGGGACCCAGTACTTC. The rearrangement links TRBV5-1 to TRBJ2-5, with 7 nucleotides matching TRBD2. In germline, CDR1 is SGHRS, CDR2 YFSETQ. The CDR3 runs 12 residues.

The chain uses TRBV13 and TRBJ2-5, with TRBD1 identical over 9 bases. The CDR3 totals 16 residues. Germline V gene lookup returns CDR1 PRHDT and CDR2 FYEKMQ (reference sequence). The V gene end was trimmed by 0 bases and the J gene end by 4 bases; junction bases not matched to a gene: 6. The CDR3 reads CASSLGQGAYSETQYF. The DNA for the CDR3 is TGTGCCAGCAGCTTAGGACAGGGGGCATACTCAGAGACCCAGTACTTC.

The table lists this clonotype with a few counts. V usage is TRBV7-3 and J usage is TRBJ1-1, with 7 bases identical to TRBD1. The CDR3 loop spans 12 amino acids. V trimming: 5 bases; J trimming: 7 bases; junction bases outside the gene matches: 4. The germline V gene has CDR1 SGHTA and CDR2 FQGTGA. The CDR3 reads CASSQGGSEAFF. The CDR3 DNA reads TGTGCCAGCAGCCAAGGGGGCAGTGAAGCTTTCTTT.

The rearrangement links TRBV6-4 to TRBJ2-7, with 9 nucleotides matching TRBD2. V gave up 3 bases and J gave up 1 base; unmatched junction bases: 4. The CDR3 consists of 15 residues. Germline CDR1 MRHNA, CDR2 SNTAGT. The CDR3 here is CASSEEAGGSYEQYF. The CDR3 DNA is TGTGCCAGCAGTGAGGAAGCGGGAGGTTCCTACGAGCAGTACTTC.

There are many counts of this clonotype. V gene TRBV4-2 combines with J gene TRBJ1-2; no reliable D call. V lost 0 bases, J lost 5 bases, and 10 bases lay in between. In germline, CDR1 is LGHNA, CDR2 YNFKEQ. This CDR3 has 14 residues. CDR3 residues: CASSQDSDPYGYTF. For the CDR3, the DNA is TGTGCCAGCAGCCAAGATTCGGACCCGTATGGCTACACCTTC.

By share, this clonotype ranks as medium-sized (0.01 to 0.1%). This chain joins TRBV10-1 and TRBJ2-7; D is unresolved. Germline lookup yields CDR1 WNHNN and CDR2 SYGVQD (reference sequence). The CDR3 contains 11 residues. V gave up 0 bases and J gave up 7 bases, with 4 bases separating them. The DNA for the CDR3 is TGCGCCAGCAGTGAGTCCGGGGAGCAGTACTTC. It encodes CASSESGEQYF.